This T cell receptor beta chain was documented in a study of T cell repertoires in cytomegalovirus infection (dated by TCRdb to the late 2010s). In terms of the full investigation: Donor HLA type was relevant to the analysis, as public TCR beta signatures indicated carriage of CMV infection together with the matching HLA type. The full study reports these points: In both this cohort and an independent roughly 350-donor cohort, the cumulative frequency of public TCR beta family members distinguished carriers of CMV infection plus the relevant HLA type. The ex vivo response was dominated by HLA-C-restricted CMV-specific TCR beta clonotypes, which also provided the single most frequent clonotype in two of eight donors.

About this clonotype itself: Its antigen has not been determined. Per-nucleotide qualities are absent, and no much larger clonotype sits a single base away.

According to the germline V gene (reference sequence), CDR1 reads GTSNPN and CDR2 reads SVGIG. From cysteine to phenylalanine, the CDR3 is 12 amino acids long. The retained sequence is limited to the CDR3, 36 bases, with the frame set at the first base. The junction shows trimming of 7 bases on V and 2 bases on J, plus 11 bases between the germline ends. The instrument was an Illumina HiSeq 1500. TCRdb reprocessing: public reads trimmed at Q25 with fastp, clones called with MiXCR, in-frame beta chains kept. Merged by CDR3 protein, the rows form single entries marked with the most common genes and DNA. For this sample there are 510,000 or so distinct CDR3 sequences; less than 30% appear just once. The ten most abundant clones make up roughly an eighth of the sample.

Sequenced: PBMCs. The TCR was taken from a human donor in good health (CMV status not recorded). Some clones in this sample may be carry-over from other donors' samples. The chain is assembled from TRBV30 and TRBJ1-1; the D gene identity is not certain. The DNA reads TGTGCCTATCATTGGAGAAACACTGAAGCTTTCTTT. Its product reads: CAYHWRNTEAFF.